The 30 T cell receptor beta chains presented below share a single source sample, sequenced in a study of T cells in Graves' hyperthyroidism and ophthalmopathy. TCR beta CDR3 regions were amplified from RNA transcripts. The HTBI primer set was used in a first-round RT-PCR of the TCR CDR3. Each CDR3 protein gets one entry after TCRdb re-called the multiplex PCR reads with MiXCR. The data show roughly 500,000 distinct CDR3 sequences, around 15% seen once. Sequencing was carried out using blood. The receptors were sampled from a woman aged 25-40 years with Graves' ophthalmopathy.

The rearrangement links TRBV7-9 to TRBJ2-1; no definite D call. This CDR3 contains 14 residues. The germline CDR1 and CDR2 sequences are SEHNR and FQNEAQ (reference sequence). Between the trimmed V and J ends, which lost 5 bases and 4 bases, there was a span of 12 bases. CDR3 sequence reads: CASSPVGYYNEQFF. The CDR3 DNA is TGTGCCAGCAGCCCCGTGGGGTATTACAATGAGCAGTTCTTC.

The chain couples TRBV20-1 to TRBJ2-3, with 13 bases identical to TRBD2. Germline values: CDR1 DFQATT, CDR2 SNEGSKA (reference sequence). This CDR3 is built from 16 residues. The V gene end was trimmed by 1 base and the J gene end by 5 bases; junction bases not matched to a gene: 6. CDR3 DNA sequence: TGCAGTGCTAGAGTGGGGACTAGCGGGAACGAAGATACGCAGTATTTT. Protein product: CSARVGTSGNEDTQYF.

This clonotype has a count of ten or more. The genes are TRBV27 and TRBJ2-1; 10 nucleotides line up with TRBD2. In germline, CDR1 is MNHEY, CDR2 SMNVEV (reference sequence). V trimming: 4 bases; J trimming: 4 bases; junction bases outside the gene matches: 7. This CDR3 spans 16 amino acids. The CDR3 DNA follows: TGTGCCAGCAGTTCTCTAGCGGGAGAGGTGTACAATGAGCAGTTCTTC. Its translation: CASSSLAGEVYNEQFF.

This clonotype occurred many times. The genes are TRBV30 and TRBJ2-5; D call uncertain. The germline gives CDR1 GTSNPN, CDR2 SVGIG (reference sequence). CDR3 length equals 11 residues. V gave up 2 bases and J gave up 5 bases, with 6 bases separating them. The CDR3 sequence: CAWSLSETQYF. The CDR3 nucleotides are TGTGCCTGGAGTTTAAGCGAGACCCAGTACTTC.

This clonotype was seen many times. The V call is TRBV5-6, the J call TRBJ2-3, with D hard to call. Germline CDR1 reads SGHDT; CDR2 reads YYEEEE. The CDR3 sequence is 12 residues long. Trimming shortened V by 4 bases and J by 3 bases, and 6 bases separated the two germline ends. The CDR3 bases are TGTGCCAGCAGCGACCAGACAGATACGCAGTATTTT. The encoded protein is CASSDQTDTQYF. Looking up the rest from reference TRBV5-6 and TRBJ2-3 gives the full variable domain: DAGVTQSPTHLIKTRGQQVTLRCSPKSGHDTVSWYQQALGQGPQFIFQYYEEEERQRGNFPDRFSGHQFPNYSSELNVNALLLGDSALYLCASSDQTDTQYFGPGTRLTVL.

The table lists this clonotype with many counts. V is TRBV3-1 and J is TRBJ1-2; D gene uncertain. Trimming shortened V by 3 bases and J by 4 bases, and 12 bases separated the two germline ends. CDR3 size: 14 residues. Germline V gene data show CDR1 as LGHDT and CDR2 as YNNKEL (reference sequence). CDR3 nucleotide sequence: TGTGCCAGCAGCCAGGACGGCAGATTCTATGGCTACACCTTC. It is translated as CASSQDGRFYGYTF.

This clonotype was counted only a few times. This rearrangement joins TRBV19 to TRBJ2-1; 8 bases fit TRBD1. With 3 bases clipped from V and 7 bases from J, the junction kept 5 bases outside the gene matches. Germline V gene sequence: CDR1 LNHDA, CDR2 SQIVND (reference sequence). CDR3 length equals 14 residues. The CDR3, as DNA: TGTGCCAGTAGTATTCAGGACAGGGTAAATGAGCAGTTCTTC. Its translation is CASSIQDRVNEQFF.

The CDR3 nucleotides read TGTGCCATCAGTGGGGACAGGGCCTATGGCTACACCTTC. This encodes CAISGDRAYGYTF. This rearrangement joins TRBV10-3 to TRBJ1-2; 9 nucleotides agree with TRBD1. The CDR3 sequence is 13 residues long. Trimming cost V 4 bases and J 4 bases; bases outside gene matches: 1. The germline CDR1 and CDR2 sequences are ENHRY and SYGVKD.

Ten or more counts support this clonotype. This rearrangement joins TRBV28 to TRBJ1-6; maybe TRBD1 (6 bases). This CDR3 region has 15 residues. V lost 3 bases, J lost 7 bases, and 13 bases lay in between. The germline V gene encodes CDR1 MDHEN and CDR2 SYDVKM. This chain's CDR3 is CASSLGAQGNSPLHF. CDR3 in DNA: TGTGCCAGCAGTTTGGGAGCCCAGGGGAATTCACCCCTCCACTTT.

The sample holds many counts of this clonotype. One junction end does not reproduce the germline sequence, and a read error may be involved. V and J are TRBV20-1 and TRBJ1-1; weak D call: TRBD1 (5 bases). The CDR3 runs 13 residues. CDR1 and CDR2 (germline): DFQATT, SNEGSKA (reference sequence). The CDR3 coding sequence is TGCAGTGCTAGCCGGGACCCCGTGACTGAAGCTTCCTTT. Residues: CSASRDPVTEASF.

This clonotype was counted at least ten times. The chain uses TRBV29-1 and TRBJ2-1; D is unresolved. This CDR3 contains 12 residues. The V gene lost 5 bases and the J gene lost 9 bases, with 14 bases spanning the gap. CDR1 and CDR2 from the germline V gene are SQVTM and ANQGSEA. This chain's CDR3 is CSVRKTLGEQFF. The CDR3 DNA sequence: TGCAGCGTTCGTAAGACCCTGGGTGAGCAGTTCTTC.

The chain has TRBV19 and TRBJ2-1; 9 nucleotides agree with TRBD1. CDR3 length: 14 residues. V trimming: 7 bases; J trimming: 7 bases; junction bases outside the gene matches: 8. CDR1 and CDR2 (germline): LNHDA, SQIVND (reference sequence). CDR3 residues: CASTRTGATNEQFF. The CDR3, as DNA: TGTGCCAGTACCCGGACAGGGGCTACGAATGAGCAGTTCTTC.

This chain joins TRBV28 and TRBJ2-3, with 14 bases aligning to TRBD2. V shed 6 bases, J shed 6 bases, and the junction held 11 bases outside the gene matches. Germline CDR1 MDHEN, CDR2 SYDVKM. The length of the CDR3 is 17 residues. Here the CDR3 DNA reads TGTGCCAGCAGGCTTGAGACTAGCGGGAGGGTCGGCGATACGCAGTATTTT. It encodes CASRLETSGRVGDTQYF. Full variable domain (remainder filled in from reference TRBV28 and TRBJ2-3): DVKVTQSSRYLVKRTGEKVFLECVQDMDHENMFWYRQDPGLGLRLIYFSYDVKMKEKGDIPEGYSVSREKKERFSLILESASTNQTSMYLCASRLETSGRVGDTQYFGPGTRLTVL.

V is TRBV3-2 and J is TRBJ1-1; the tabulated D call, TRBD1, remains unverified against the DNA. TRBV3-2 is labeled a pseudogene. CDR3 length: 17 residues. CDR3 in DNA: TGTGCCAGCAGCCAAGCTCGGGGGACAGGGGAGGAGACTGAAGCTTTCTTT. Translation gives CASSQARGTGEETEAFF.

The genes are TRBV6-1 and TRBJ1-4, with 10 bases lining up with TRBD1. This CDR3 region has 14 residues. CDR1 and CDR2 from the germline V gene are MNHNS and SASEGT. V shed 7 bases, J shed 5 bases, and the junction held 4 bases outside the gene matches. For the CDR3, the DNA is TGTGCCAGCATCCTGGACAGGGGGAATGAAAAACTGTTTTTT. The encoded protein is CASILDRGNEKLFF.

About this clonotype: The junction departs from the called germline gene at one end, perhaps through a read error. The chain couples TRBV25-1 to TRBJ1-1; 7 bases are a match to TRBD1. The CDR3 runs 13 residues. Germline V CDR1 and CDR2: MGHDK, SYGVNS. The CDR3: CASSPGDTGQLLF. CDR3 sequence (DNA): TGTGCCAGCAGTCCCGGAGACACGGGACAGCTCCTCTTT.

The chain links TRBV28 to TRBJ2-7; 12 nucleotides line up with TRBD2. V trimming: 4 bases; J trimming: 4 bases; junction bases outside the gene matches: 2. The CDR3 is 14 amino acids. The germline V gene encodes CDR1 MDHEN and CDR2 SYDVKM. The chain's CDR3 is CASSWTSGMYEQYF. CDR3 nucleotides: TGTGCCAGCAGTTGGACTAGCGGGATGTACGAGCAGTACTTC.

This clonotype was seen repeatedly, ten times or more. This chain connects TRBV5-5 to TRBJ2-7; 9 bases map to TRBD2. The length of the CDR3 is 16 residues. J lost 0 bases, V lost 5 bases, and 9 bases had no gene match. Looked up from germline, CDR1 is SGHKS and CDR2 is YYEKEE (reference sequence). The CDR3 DNA sequence: TGTGCCAGCAGGCCGACGACTAGCGGAGCCTCCTACGAGCAGTACTTC. The encoded protein is CASRPTTSGASYEQYF.

This clonotype was counted between two and nine times. The chain has TRBV5-4 and TRBJ2-4, with D possibly matching TRBD1 (5 bases). Germline CDR1 and CDR2: SGHNT and YYREEE (reference sequence). CDR3 size: 16 residues. V was pared by 0 bases and J by 6 bases, with 16 bases between. The CDR3: CASSLGQGLFPNIQYF. The CDR3, as DNA: TGTGCCAGCAGCTTGGGGCAGGGTCTTTTTCCAAACATTCAGTACTTC.

This chain links TRBV27 with TRBJ2-7; D remains ambiguous. The CDR3 consists of 13 residues. Trimming removed 6 bases at V and 4 bases at J, with 13 bases between. The germline V gene has CDR1 MNHEY and CDR2 SMNVEV (reference sequence). CDR3 nucleotide sequence: TGTGCCAGCAGAGCCGCCTCGGAATACGAGCAGTACTTC. Amino acid sequence: CASRAASEYEQYF.

The rearrangement uses TRBV5-1 and TRBJ2-2; D unresolved. The germline V gene encodes CDR1 SGHRS and CDR2 YFSETQ. The CDR3 loop spans 14 amino acids. Trimming left V 0 bases short and J 4 bases short, with 7 bases between. CDR3: CASSLEAGTGELFF. The CDR3 DNA is TGCGCCAGCAGCTTGGAGGCCGGCACCGGGGAGCTGTTTTTT.

The table lists this clonotype with many counts. The chain is built from TRBV11-2 and TRBJ2-1; D unclear. Per the germline V gene, CDR1 is SGHAT and CDR2 is FQNNGV. V was trimmed by 1 base and J by 6 bases, leaving 10 bases between them. The CDR3 contains 14 residues. DNA for the CDR3: TGTGCCAGCAGCTTAGTAGGCTCGGTCAATGAGCAGTTCTTC. Amino acids: CASSLVGSVNEQFF.

The sample holds a few counts of this clonotype. This chain joins TRBV29-1 and TRBJ2-7; TRBD1 matches 7 bases. Germline V gives CDR1 SQVTM, CDR2 ANQGSEA. V shed 0 bases, J shed 3 bases, and the junction held 8 bases outside the gene matches. The CDR3 totals 15 residues. The CDR3 DNA reads as TGCAGCGTTGAAGAAGATGGAACAGGGGTCTACGAGCAGTACTTC. Protein product: CSVEEDGTGVYEQYF.

The rearrangement joins TRBV2 to TRBJ2-6; D might be TRBD1 (7 bases). Trimming took off 8 bases at V and 2 bases at J, with 13 bases between the two ends. This CDR3 has 15 amino acids. Germline-derived CDR1 and CDR2 are SNHLY and FYNNEI. CDR3 in amino acids: CASSGGSTGANVLTF. CDR3 DNA: TGTGCCAGCTCAGGGGGGAGTACTGGGGCCAACGTCCTGACTTTC.

In this sample, this clonotype turned up many times. The chain uses TRBV5-6 and TRBJ2-7; D is possibly TRBD2 (6 bases). The CDR3 length is 14 residues. V lost 4 bases, J lost 9 bases, and 20 bases lay in between. Germline loops: CDR1 SGHDT, CDR2 YYEEEE. This CDR3 reads CASSTGLKAVSQYF. CDR3 nucleotide sequence: TGTGCCAGCAGCACGGGACTGAAGGCGGTATCGCAGTACTTC. Complete variable domain (other parts from reference TRBV5-6 and TRBJ2-7): DAGVTQSPTHLIKTRGQQVTLRCSPKSGHDTVSWYQQALGQGPQFIFQYYEEEERQRGNFPDRFSGHQFPNYSSELNVNALLLGDSALYLCASSTGLKAVSQYFGPGTRLTVT.

This clonotype was seen ten or more times. In DNA form, the CDR3 reads TGTGCCAGCAGCGTAGGCGGGACCGCGAACACTGAAGCTTTCTTT. Its protein is CASSVGGTANTEAFF. The rearrangement links TRBV9 to TRBJ1-1; maybe TRBD1 (5 bases). Between the trimmed V and J ends, which lost 0 bases and 1 base, there was a span of 10 bases. This CDR3 contains 15 residues. Germline V gene lookup returns CDR1 SGDLS and CDR2 YYNGEE.

Points on this clonotype: It is likely a read error, because the conserved phenylalanine at the end of the CDR3 is missing. The rearrangement uses TRBV11-2 and TRBJ2-2, with D unclear. The CDR3 covers 16 residues. CDR1 is SGHAT, CDR2 FQNNGV, per germline. The germline V and J ends were trimmed by 1 base and 2 bases, with 11 bases remaining between them. CDR3 sequence reads: CASSLGVGPNTGELFS. CDR3 coding DNA: TGTGCCAGCAGCTTAGGAGTAGGCCCTAACACCGGGGAGCTGTTTTCT.

On this clonotype itself: This may arise from a read error, as a much more abundant clone is one base away. The gene calls are TRBV13 and TRBJ2-1; no reliable D call. CDR3 length equals 12 residues. Germline V gene data show CDR1 as PRHDT and CDR2 as FYEKMQ (reference sequence). In DNA, the CDR3 is TGTGCCAGCAGCACGACATTCAATGAGCGGTTCTTC. Its protein is CASSTTFNERFF.

This clonotype was seen repeatedly, ten times or more. The V and J genes are TRBV11-2 and TRBJ1-1; D call uncertain. V was clipped by 3 bases and J by 4 bases, with 12 bases between them. Germline CDR1 reads SGHAT; CDR2 reads FQNNGV. The CDR3 sequence is 14 residues long. The CDR3 sequence: CASSLGMDGTEAFF. CDR3 nucleotide sequence: TGTGCCAGCAGCTTGGGGATGGATGGCACTGAAGCTTTCTTT. The complete variable domain, with remaining parts taken from reference TRBV11-2 and TRBJ1-1, reads EAGVAQSPRYKIIEKRQSVAFWCNPISGHATLYWYQQILGQGPKLLIQFQNNGVVDDSQLPKDRFSAERLKGVDSTLKIQPAKLEDSAVYLCASSLGMDGTEAFFGQGTRLTVV.

This clonotype has ten or more counts. The V gene is TRBV20-1, the J gene TRBJ1-4; D remains unclear. The V gene's germline CDR1 is DFQATT and CDR2 SNEGSKA (reference sequence). The CDR3 is 14 amino acids. The V end was cut by 3 bases, the J end by 0 bases, with 8 bases between. Here the CDR3 reads CSASGDATNEKLFF. The DNA of the CDR3 is TGCAGTGCTAGCGGGGATGCAACTAATGAAAAACTGTTTTTT.